This T cell receptor (beta chain) was captured by sequencing in a study of PD-1 blockade in mismatch repair-deficient tumors (dated by TCRdb to about 2017). In terms of the full investigation: Between late 2013 and 2016, the trial enrolled around 86 consecutive patients with approximately twelve mismatch repair-deficient cancer types, every one of whom had been previously treated and was progressing. Tumor-associated T cell clones were tracked in the peripheral blood of patients responding to PD-1 blockade by deep sequencing of TCR CDR3 regions. The investigation overall reported the following: Tumor-resident clones, often undetectable in blood before treatment, expanded rapidly after pembrolizumab and then contracted, generally before radiologic responses.

Inclusive of the bounding cysteine and phenylalanine, the CDR3 is 14 residues long. Only CDR3 DNA is held: 42 bases, read in frame from base 1. Taken from the germline V gene, the CDR1 and CDR2 loops are SGHRS and YFSETQ. Deletion took 1 base off V and 4 bases off J, with a span of 10 bases between the germline ends. This clone is a singleton in its sample. Its recognized antigen is unknown. The input lacks base qualities; no much larger clone sits a single base away. Library preparation used the immunoSEQ multiplex PCR assay. TCRdb took this table from immuneACCESS and kept in-frame rearrangements with V and J called. Such tables lack part of the clones; where checked against another copy, unresolved V genes explain under half of the gap, and the rest is unexplained. In all, the sample holds over 75,000 clones, and over 75% of those were seen once. The top ten clones comprise 2.6% of the sample. The meaning of the sample's time point label: peripheral blood 12 weeks after first pembrolizumab dose. Mismatch repair deficiency was established in every enrolled patient by polymerase chain reaction or immunohistochemistry. TCR sequencing was performed for a few patients who responded to pembrolizumab therapy. The phase II trial prospectively evaluated PD-1 blockade with pembrolizumab in advanced mismatch repair-deficient cancers, independent of tissue of origin. Peripheral blood T cell samples were collected serially, before PD-1 blockade began and at several time points afterward. Blood sampling time points were reported as weeks after the first dose of pembrolizumab.

Here the chain combines TRBV5-1 and TRBJ2-3; the D gene cannot be resolved reliably. Sequenced here: peripheral blood, sampled 12 weeks after starting pembrolizumab. This receptor was identified in an adult with mismatch repair-deficient cancer. The nucleotide sequence is TGCGCCAGCAGCTTGCGGGCTGGCGCAGATACGCAGTATTTT. Translated, this is CASSLRAGADTQYF.